This section outlines one T cell receptor beta chain sequence together with its context. What it recognizes is unknown. From germline, CDR1 is SEHNR and CDR2 FQNEAQ (reference sequence). The V gene lost 2 bases and the J gene lost 5 bases, with 3 bases spanning the gap. There are 11 residues in the CDR3. Time point reported: after dendritic cell vaccination, including at tumor progression/relapse. This entry belongs to a study of glioma-infiltrating T cells after dendritic cell vaccination. Study-wide results and caveats: Estimated pretreatment TIL content predicted outcome after dendritic cell vaccination.

Generated by immunoSEQ multiplex PCR, the TCRdb table keeps only in-frame clones and is missing some. The top ten hold 15% to 19% of the sample, which has 50,000 to 60,000 clones, about 79% seen once. This rearrangement joins TRBV7-9 to TRBJ1-1; D is uncertain. The sequence came from a human donor with glioblastoma. The sequenced sample was blood, obtained after dendritic cell vaccination. The CDR3 bases are TGTGCCAGCAGCTTACTGACTGAAGCTTTCTTT. It encodes CASSLLTEAFF.